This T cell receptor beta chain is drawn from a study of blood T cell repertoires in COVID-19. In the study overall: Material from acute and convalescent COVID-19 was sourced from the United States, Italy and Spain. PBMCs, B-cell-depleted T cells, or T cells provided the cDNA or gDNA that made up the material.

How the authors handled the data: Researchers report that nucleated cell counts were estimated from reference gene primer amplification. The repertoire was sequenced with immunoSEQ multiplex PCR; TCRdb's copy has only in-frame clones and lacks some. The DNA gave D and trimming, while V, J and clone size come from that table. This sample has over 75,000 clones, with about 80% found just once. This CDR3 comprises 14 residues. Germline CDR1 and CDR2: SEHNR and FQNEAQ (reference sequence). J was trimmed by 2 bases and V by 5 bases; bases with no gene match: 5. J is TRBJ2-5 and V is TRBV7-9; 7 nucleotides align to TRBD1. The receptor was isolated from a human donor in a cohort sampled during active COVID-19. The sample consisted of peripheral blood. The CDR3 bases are TGTGCCAGCAGCCGACAGGGACGGCAAGAGACCCAGTACTTC. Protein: CASSRQGRQETQYF. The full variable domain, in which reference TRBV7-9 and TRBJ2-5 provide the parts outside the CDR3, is DTGVSQNPRHKITKRGQNVTFRCDPISEHNRLYWYRQTLGQGPEFLTYFQNEAQLEKSRLLSDRFSAERPKGSFSTLEIQRTEQGDSAMYLCASSRQGRQETQYFGPGTRLLVL.